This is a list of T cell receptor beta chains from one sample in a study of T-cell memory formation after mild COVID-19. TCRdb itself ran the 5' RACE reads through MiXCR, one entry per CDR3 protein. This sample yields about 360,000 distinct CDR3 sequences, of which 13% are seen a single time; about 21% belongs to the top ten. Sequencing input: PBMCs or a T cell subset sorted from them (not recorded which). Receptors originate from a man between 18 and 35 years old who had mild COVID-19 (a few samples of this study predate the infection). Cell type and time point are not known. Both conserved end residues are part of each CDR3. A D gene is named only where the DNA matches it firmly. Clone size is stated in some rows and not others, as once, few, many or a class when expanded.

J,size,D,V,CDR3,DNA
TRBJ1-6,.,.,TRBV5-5,CASSWNTGTSPLHF,TGTGCCAGCAGCTGGAACACAGGGACTTCACCCCTCCACTTT
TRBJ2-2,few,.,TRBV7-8,CASSLGGRRYTGELFF,TGTGCCAGCAGCTTAGGAGGACGAAGATACACCGGGGAGCTGTTTTTT
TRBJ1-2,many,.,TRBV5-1,CASSLQGSGYTF,TGCGCCAGCAGCTTACAGGGCAGTGGCTACACCTTC
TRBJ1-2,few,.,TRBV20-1,CRPYAQGTNYGYTF,TGCAGACCGTATGCGCAGGGCACAAACTATGGCTACACCTTC
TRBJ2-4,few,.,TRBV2,CAVMGGIQYF,TGTGCCGTCATGGGGGGCATTCAGTACTTC
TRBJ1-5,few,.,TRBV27,CASRGGGAHQPQHF,TGTGCCAGCCGCGGGGGGGGGGCGCATCAGCCCCAGCATTTT
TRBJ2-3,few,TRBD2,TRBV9,CASSLGASGGTDTQYF,TGTGCCAGCAGCCTAGGCGCTAGCGGGGGCACAGATACGCAGTATTTT
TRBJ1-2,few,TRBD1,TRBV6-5,CASSPRDRVVYGYTF,TGTGCCAGCAGTCCCCGGGACAGGGTGGTCTATGGCTACACCTTC
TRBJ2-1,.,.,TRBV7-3,CASSSPALEPNNEQFF,TGTGCCAGCAGCTCACCGGCCCTAGAGCCTAACAATGAGCAGTTCTTC
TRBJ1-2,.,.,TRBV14,CASKIVGDSYGYTF,TGTGCCAGCAAAATTGTGGGTGACAGTTATGGCTACACCTTC
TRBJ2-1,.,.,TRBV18,CASSPDLEPGGEQFF,TGTGCCAGCTCACCGGATTTGGAACCCGGTGGGGAGCAGTTCTTC
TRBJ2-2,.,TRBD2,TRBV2,CAGLGQGTGELFF,TGTGCCGGACTAGGTCAGGGAACCGGGGAGCTGTTTTTT
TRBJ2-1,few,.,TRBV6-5,CASSPRRGANEQFF,TGTGCCAGCAGTCCTCGGCGGGGAGCCAATGAGCAGTTCTTC
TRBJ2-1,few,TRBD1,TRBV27,CASSFYRDRGNGEQFF,TGTGCCAGCAGTTTTTACCGGGACAGGGGGAACGGTGAGCAGTTCTTC
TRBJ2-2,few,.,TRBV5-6,CASSLAILGPGELFF,TGTGCCAGCAGCTTGGCCATTCTGGGTCCCGGGGAGCTGTTTTTT
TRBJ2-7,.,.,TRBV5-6,CASSLVDRRSYEQYF,TGTGCCAGCAGCTTGGTGGACAGAAGATCCTACGAGCAGTACTTC
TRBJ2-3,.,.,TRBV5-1,CASSGAGNTDTQYF,TGCGCCAGCTCCGGGGCAGGGAACACAGATACGCAGTATTTT
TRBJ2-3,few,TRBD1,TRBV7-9,CASSRFGTDGTDTQYF,TGTGCCAGCAGCCGATTCGGGACAGACGGCACAGATACGCAGTATTTT
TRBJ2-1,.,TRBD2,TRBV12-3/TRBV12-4,CASSPRTSGGVSNEQFF,TGTGCCAGCAGTCCTCGGACTAGCGGGGGGGTTAGCAATGAGCAGTTCTTC
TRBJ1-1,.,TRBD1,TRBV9,CASSGLGTGGFTEAFF,TGTGCCAGCAGCGGACTTGGGACAGGGGGGTTCACTGAAGCTTTCTTT
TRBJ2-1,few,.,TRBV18,CASSPAVSSYNEQFF,TGTGCCAGCTCACCTGCAGTCAGCTCCTACAATGAGCAGTTCTTC
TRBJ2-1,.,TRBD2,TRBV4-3,CASSQDLPSGGWVEQFF,TGCGCCAGCAGCCAAGATTTGCCGAGCGGGGGTTGGGTCGAGCAGTTCTTC
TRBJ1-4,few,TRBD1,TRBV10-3,CAISTRPGQGIEKLFF,TGTGCCATCAGCACCCGACCGGGACAGGGGATAGAAAAACTGTTTTTT
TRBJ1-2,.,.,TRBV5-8,CASSLVGAGYGYTF,TGTGCCAGCAGCTTGGTGGGGGCCGGCTATGGCTACACCTTC
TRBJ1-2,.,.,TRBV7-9,CASSLDSWGGYTF,TGTGCCAGCAGCTTAGACAGCTGGGGTGGCTACACCTTC
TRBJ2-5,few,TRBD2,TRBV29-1,CSVDTSGARETQYF,TGCAGCGTTGATACTAGCGGGGCTCGGGAGACCCAGTACTTC
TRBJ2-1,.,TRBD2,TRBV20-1,CSAIPRTSGSYNEQFF,TGCAGTGCTATTCCTCGGACTAGCGGCTCCTACAATGAGCAGTTCTTC
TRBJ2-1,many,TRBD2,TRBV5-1,CASSPTSGRNEQFF,TGCGCCAGCAGCCCTACTAGCGGGAGGAATGAGCAGTTCTTC
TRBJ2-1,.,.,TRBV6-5,CASSYRGAGNEQFF,TGTGCCAGCAGTTACAGGGGCGCGGGGAATGAGCAGTTCTTC
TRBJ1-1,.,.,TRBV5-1,CASSLEGGGNTEAFF,TGCGCCAGCAGCTTGGAAGGCGGGGGGAACACTGAAGCTTTCTTT
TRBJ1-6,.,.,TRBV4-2,CASSQGGRGRKGSPLHF,TGTGCCAGCAGCCAAGGCGGAAGGGGAAGGAAAGGGTCACCCCTCCACTTT
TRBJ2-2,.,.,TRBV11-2,CASSLVGVPGELFF,TGTGCCAGCAGCTTAGTGGGGGTGCCCGGGGAGCTGTTTTTT
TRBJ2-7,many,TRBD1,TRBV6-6,CASSRRQGAYEQYF,TGTGCCAGCAGTAGACGACAGGGGGCATACGAGCAGTACTTC
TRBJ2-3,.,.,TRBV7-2,CASSLAIQADTQYF,TGTGCCAGCAGCTTAGCCATCCAAGCAGATACGCAGTATTTT
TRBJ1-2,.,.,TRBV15,CATSRDLWQGLNYGYTF,TGTGCCACCAGCAGAGATCTGTGGCAGGGCTTGAACTATGGCTACACCTTC
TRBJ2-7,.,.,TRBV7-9,CASSCKDTPINEQYF,TGTGCCAGCAGCTGCAAGGACACGCCAATTAACGAGCAGTACTTC
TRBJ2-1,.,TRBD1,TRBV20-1,CSAPDRVGYNEQFF,TGCAGTGCTCCCGACAGGGTGGGATACAATGAGCAGTTCTTC
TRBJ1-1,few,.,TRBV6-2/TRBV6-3,CASSQLAGTPREVTEAFF,TGTGCCAGCAGTCAGTTGGCCGGGACCCCAAGGGAGGTCACTGAAGCTTTCTTT
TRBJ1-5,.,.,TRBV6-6,CASSSRTPSNQPQHF,TGTGCCAGCAGCTCGAGGACACCTAGCAATCAGCCCCAGCATTTT
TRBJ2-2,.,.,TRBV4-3,CASSQDYIGELFF,TGCGCCAGCAGCCAAGATTACATCGGGGAGCTGTTTTTT